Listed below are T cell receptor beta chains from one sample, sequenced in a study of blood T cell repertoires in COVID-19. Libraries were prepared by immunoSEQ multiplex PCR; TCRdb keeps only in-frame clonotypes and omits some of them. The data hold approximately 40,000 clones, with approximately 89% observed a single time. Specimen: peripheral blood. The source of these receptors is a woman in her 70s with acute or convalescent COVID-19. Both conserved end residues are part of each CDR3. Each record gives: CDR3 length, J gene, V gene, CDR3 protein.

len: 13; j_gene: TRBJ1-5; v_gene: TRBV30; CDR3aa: CAWSVMENQPQHF
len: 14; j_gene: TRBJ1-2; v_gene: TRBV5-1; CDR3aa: CASSLDRGKYGYTF
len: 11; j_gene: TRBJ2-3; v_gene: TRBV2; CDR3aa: CASSDEATQYF
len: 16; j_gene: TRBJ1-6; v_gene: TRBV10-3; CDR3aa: CAISEFQGGDNSPLHF
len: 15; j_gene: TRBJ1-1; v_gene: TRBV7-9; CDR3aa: CASSTQGTGNTEAFF
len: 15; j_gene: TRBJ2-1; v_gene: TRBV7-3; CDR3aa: CASSLTTGVFNEQFF
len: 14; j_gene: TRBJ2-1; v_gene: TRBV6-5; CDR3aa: CASSPGQGRTEQFF
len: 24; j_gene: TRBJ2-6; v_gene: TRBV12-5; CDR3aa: CASGLLVGQAGGPYQSSGANVLTF
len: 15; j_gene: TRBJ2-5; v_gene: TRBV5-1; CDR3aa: CASSWGLAGRETQYF
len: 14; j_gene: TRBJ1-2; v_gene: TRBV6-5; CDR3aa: CASSYLDRAYGYTF
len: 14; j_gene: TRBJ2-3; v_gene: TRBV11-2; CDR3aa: CASSFEGLTDTQYF
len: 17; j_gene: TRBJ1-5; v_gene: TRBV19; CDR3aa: CASSTSWTGGGNQPQHF
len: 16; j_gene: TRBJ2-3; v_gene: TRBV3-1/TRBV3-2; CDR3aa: CASSQEGLGYADTQYF
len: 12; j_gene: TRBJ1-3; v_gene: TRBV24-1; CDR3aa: CATSDPRNTIYF
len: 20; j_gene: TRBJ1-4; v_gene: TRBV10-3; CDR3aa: CAISESSLLAGEDYNEKLFF
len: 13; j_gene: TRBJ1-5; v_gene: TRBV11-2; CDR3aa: CASSLDRKQPQHF
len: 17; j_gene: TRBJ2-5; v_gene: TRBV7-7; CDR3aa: CASSLSSSGSLGETQYF
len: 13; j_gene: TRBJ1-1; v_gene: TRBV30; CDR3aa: CAWNRLTGTEAFF
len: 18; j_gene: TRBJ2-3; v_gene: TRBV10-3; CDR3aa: CAISDPTGGARKTDTQYF
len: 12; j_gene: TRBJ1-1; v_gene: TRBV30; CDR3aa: CAWSSSGTEAFF